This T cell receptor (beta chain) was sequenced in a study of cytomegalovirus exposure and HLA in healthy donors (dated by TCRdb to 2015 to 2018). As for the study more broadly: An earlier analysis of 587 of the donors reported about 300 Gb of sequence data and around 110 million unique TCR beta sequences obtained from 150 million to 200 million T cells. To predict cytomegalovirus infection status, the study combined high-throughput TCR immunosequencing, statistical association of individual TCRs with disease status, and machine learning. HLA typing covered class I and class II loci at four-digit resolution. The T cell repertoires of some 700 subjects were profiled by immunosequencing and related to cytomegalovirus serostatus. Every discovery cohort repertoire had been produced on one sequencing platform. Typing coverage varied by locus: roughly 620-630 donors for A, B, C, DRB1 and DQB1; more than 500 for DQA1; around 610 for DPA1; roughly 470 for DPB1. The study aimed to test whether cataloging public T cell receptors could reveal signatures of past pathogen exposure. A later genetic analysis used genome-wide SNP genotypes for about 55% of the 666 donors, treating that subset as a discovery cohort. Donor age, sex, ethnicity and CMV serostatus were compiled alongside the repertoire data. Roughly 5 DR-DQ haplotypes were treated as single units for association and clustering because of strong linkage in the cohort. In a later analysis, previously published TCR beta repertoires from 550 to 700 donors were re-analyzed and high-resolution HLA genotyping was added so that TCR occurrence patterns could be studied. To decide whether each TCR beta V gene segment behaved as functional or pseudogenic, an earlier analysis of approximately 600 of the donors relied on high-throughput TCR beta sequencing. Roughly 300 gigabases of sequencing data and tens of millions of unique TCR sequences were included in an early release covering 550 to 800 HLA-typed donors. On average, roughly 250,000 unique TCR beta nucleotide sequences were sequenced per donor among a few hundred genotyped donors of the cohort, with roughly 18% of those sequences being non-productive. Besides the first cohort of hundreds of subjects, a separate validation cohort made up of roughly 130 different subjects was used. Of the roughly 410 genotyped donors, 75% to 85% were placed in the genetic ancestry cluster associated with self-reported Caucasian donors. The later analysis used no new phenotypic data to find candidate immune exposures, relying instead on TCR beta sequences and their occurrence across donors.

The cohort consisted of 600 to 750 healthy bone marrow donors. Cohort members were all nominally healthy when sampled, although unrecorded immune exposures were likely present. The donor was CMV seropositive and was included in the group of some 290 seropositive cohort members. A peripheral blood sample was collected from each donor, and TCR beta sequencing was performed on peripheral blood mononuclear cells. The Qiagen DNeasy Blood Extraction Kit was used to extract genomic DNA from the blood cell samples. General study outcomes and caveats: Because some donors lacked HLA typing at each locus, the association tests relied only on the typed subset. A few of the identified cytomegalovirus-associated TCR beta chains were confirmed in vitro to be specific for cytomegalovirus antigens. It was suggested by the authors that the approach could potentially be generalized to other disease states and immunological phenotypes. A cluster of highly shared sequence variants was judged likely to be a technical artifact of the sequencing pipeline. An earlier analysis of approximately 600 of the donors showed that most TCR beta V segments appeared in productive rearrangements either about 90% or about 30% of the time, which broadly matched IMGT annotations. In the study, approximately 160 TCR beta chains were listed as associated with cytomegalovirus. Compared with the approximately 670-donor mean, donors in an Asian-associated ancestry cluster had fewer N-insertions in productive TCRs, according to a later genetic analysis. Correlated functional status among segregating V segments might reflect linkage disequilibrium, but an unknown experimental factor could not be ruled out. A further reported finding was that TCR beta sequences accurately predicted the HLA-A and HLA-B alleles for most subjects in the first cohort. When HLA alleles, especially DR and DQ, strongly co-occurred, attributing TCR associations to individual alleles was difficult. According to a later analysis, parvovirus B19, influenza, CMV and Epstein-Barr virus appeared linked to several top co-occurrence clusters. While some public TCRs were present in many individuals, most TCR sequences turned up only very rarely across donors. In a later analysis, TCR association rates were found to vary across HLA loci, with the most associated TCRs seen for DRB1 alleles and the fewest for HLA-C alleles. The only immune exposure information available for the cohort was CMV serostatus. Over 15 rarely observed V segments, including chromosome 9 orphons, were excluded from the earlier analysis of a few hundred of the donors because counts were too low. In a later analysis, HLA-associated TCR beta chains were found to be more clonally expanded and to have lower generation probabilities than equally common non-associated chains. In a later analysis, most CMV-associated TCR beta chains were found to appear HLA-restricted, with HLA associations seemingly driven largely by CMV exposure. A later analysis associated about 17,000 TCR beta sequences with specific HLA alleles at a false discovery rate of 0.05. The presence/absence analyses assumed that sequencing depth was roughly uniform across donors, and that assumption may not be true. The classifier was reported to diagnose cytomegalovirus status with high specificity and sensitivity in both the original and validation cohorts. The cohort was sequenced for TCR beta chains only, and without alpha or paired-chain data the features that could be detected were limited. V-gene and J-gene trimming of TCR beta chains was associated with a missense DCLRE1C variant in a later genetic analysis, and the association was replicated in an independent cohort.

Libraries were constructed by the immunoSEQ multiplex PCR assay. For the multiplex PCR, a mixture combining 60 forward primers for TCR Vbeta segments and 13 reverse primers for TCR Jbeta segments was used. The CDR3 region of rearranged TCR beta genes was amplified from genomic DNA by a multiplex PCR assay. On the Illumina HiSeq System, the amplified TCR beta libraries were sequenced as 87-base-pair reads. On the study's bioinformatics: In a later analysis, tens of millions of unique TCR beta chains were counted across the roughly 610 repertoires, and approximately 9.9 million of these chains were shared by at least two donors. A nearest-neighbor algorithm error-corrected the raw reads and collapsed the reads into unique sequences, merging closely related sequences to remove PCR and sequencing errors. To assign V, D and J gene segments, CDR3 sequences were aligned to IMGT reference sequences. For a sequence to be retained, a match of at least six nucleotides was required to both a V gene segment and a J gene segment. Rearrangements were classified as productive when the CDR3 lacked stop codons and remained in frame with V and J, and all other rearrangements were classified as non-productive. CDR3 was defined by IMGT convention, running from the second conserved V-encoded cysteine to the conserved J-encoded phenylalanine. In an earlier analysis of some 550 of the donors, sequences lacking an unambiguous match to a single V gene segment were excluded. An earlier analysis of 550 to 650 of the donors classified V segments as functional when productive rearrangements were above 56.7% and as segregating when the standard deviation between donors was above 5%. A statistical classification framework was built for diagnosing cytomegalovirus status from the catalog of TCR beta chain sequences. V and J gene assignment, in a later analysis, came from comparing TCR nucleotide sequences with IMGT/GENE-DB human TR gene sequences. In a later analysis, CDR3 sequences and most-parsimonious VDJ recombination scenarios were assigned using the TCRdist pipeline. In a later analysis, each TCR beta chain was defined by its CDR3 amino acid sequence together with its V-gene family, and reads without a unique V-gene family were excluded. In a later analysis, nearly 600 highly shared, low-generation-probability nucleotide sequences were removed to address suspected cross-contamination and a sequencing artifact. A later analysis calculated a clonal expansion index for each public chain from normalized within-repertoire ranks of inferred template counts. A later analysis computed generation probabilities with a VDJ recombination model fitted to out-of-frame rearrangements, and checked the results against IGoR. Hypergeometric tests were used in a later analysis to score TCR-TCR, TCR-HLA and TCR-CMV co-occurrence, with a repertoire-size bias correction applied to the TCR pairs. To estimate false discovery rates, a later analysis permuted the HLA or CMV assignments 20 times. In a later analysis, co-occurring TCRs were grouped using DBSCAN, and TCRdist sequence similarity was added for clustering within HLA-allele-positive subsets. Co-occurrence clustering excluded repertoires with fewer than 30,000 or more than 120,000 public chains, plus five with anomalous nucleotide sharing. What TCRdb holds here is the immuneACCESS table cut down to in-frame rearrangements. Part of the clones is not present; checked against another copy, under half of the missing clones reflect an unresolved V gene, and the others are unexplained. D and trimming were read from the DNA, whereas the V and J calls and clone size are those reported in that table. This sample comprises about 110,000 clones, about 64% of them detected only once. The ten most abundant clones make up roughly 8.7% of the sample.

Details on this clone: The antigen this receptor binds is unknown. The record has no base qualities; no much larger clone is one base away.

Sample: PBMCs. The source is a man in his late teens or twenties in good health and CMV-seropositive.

The CDR3 in this case is CASSFGTEAYEQYF. At the DNA level, the sequence is TGCGCCAGCAGCTTCGGGACAGAGGCCTACGAGCAGTACTTC. The rearrangement combines TRBV5-1 with TRBJ2-7, and 7 junctional nucleotides match TRBD1. V loses 2 bases at its end and J loses 2 bases; junction bases beyond the gene matches: 4. For CDR1 and CDR2, the germline V gene lists SGHRS and YFSETQ. The CDR3 goes from the cysteine to the phenylalanine over 14 residues. Left in the record is the CDR3 DNA by itself, 42 bases read in frame from the first base.